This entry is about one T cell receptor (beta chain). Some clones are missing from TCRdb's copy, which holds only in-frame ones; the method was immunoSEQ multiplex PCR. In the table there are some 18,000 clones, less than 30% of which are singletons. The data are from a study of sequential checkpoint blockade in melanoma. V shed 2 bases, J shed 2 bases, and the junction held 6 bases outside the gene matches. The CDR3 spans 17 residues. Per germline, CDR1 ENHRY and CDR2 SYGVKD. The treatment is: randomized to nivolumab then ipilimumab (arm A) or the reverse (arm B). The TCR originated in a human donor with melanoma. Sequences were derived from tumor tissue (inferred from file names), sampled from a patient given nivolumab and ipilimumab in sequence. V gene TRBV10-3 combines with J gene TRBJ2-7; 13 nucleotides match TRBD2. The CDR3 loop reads CAISEPGLAGATYEQYF. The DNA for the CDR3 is TGTGCCATCAGTGAGCCCGGACTAGCGGGGGCCACCTACGAGCAGTACTTC.